Listed here are 19 T cell receptor beta chains from one sample, sequenced in a study of radiotherapy plus CTLA-4 blockade in lung cancer. Method: immunoSEQ multiplex PCR; TCRdb's copy keeps in-frame clones and lacks some. The sample shows tens of thousands of clones, roughly 73% of them seen only once. Here the sequenced sample was peripheral blood, taken from a patient treated with radiotherapy plus ipilimumab. The receptors shown here come from a human donor with non-small cell lung cancer who had stable disease on radiotherapy plus ipilimumab.

This chain links TRBV10-1 with TRBJ2-1; 7 bases align to TRBD2. This CDR3 comprises 21 residues. Germline V lookup: CDR1 WNHNN, CDR2 SYGVQD (reference sequence). V lost 3 bases, J lost 0 bases, and 20 bases stayed unmatched. Written as DNA, the CDR3 is TGCGCCAGCAGTGACCCCTCCGTGGGAGCGGGAAGAGTCAGCTCCTACAATGAGCAGTTCTTC. This codes for CASSDPSVGAGRVSSYNEQFF.

This clone was seen a few times. The chain combines TRBV28 with TRBJ1-3; D is ambiguous. The CDR3 runs 12 residues. V was cut by 6 bases and J by 6 bases, with 9 bases left in between. Germline V gene sequence: CDR1 MDHEN, CDR2 SYDVKM. CDR3: CASSPLVNTIYF. The DNA for the CDR3 is TGTGCCAGCAGCCCCCTCGTAAACACCATATATTTT.

The chain carries TRBV20-1 and TRBJ2-7; 7 positions match TRBD2. Germline V gene lookup returns CDR1 DFQATT and CDR2 SNEGSKA (reference sequence). This CDR3 region has 11 residues. Written as DNA, the CDR3 is TGCAGCGGGGCGGGAGTGCACGAGCAGTACTTC. The encoded protein is CSGAGVHEQYF.

The chain recombines TRBV7-2 with TRBJ2-1, with a possible D match to TRBD2 (5 bases). This CDR3 comprises 14 residues. Germline CDR1 and CDR2: SGHTA and FQGNSA. Trimming removed 5 bases from V and 6 bases from J, with 14 bases in between. The CDR3 here is CASSLGLPLNEQFF. The DNA of the CDR3 is TGTGCCAGCAGCCTCGGACTCCCCCTCAATGAGCAGTTCTTC.

The chain couples TRBV5-1 to TRBJ2-3, with 8 bases fitting TRBD1. The CDR3 extends over 15 amino acids. Germline trimming cut 2 bases from V and 3 bases from J; bases unmatched to any gene: 5. Germline CDR1 reads SGHRS; CDR2 reads YFSETQ. The CDR3: CASSFGRGQTDTQYF. In DNA, the CDR3 is TGCGCCAGCAGCTTTGGCAGGGGGCAGACAGATACGCAGTATTTT.

As to this clone: An end of the junction does not agree with germline; a read error may underlie this. V and J are TRBV4-1 and TRBJ2-1; D is ambiguous. Germline V lookup: CDR1 MGHRA, CDR2 YSYEKL. This CDR3 spans 12 amino acids. CDR3 protein: CASSRRSNEQFF. The DNA of the CDR3 is TGTGCCAGCAGCCGCCGTAGCAATGAGCAGTTCTTC.

This chain uses TRBV2 with TRBJ1-2; 7 bases map to TRBD1. Germline CDR1 is SNHLY and CDR2 is FYNNEI. The CDR3 spans 15 residues. With V trimmed by 9 bases and J by 7 bases, 17 bases remained unmatched. CDR3 protein: CARPTEKRGPSGYTF. Written as DNA, the CDR3 is TGTGCCAGACCGACGGAAAAGAGGGGGCCCTCTGGCTACACCTTC.

CDR3 sequence reads: CASGRSETQYF. The CDR3 DNA reads TGTGCCAGCGGGAGGTCGGAGACCCAGTACTTC. This chain connects TRBV2 to TRBJ2-5, with a weak D call TRBD2 (6 bases). V was cut by 8 bases and J by 5 bases, with 9 bases left in between. Germline assignment: CDR1 SNHLY and CDR2 FYNNEI. The CDR3 runs to 11 residues.

This chain uses TRBV19 with TRBJ1-2; 12 positions agree with TRBD1. Per germline, CDR1 LNHDA and CDR2 SQIVND (reference sequence). The ends lost 2 bases at V and 6 bases at J; junction bases unmatched: 7. The CDR3 sequence is 16 residues long. CDR3 coding DNA: TGTGCCAGTAGTATACCCGGGACAGGGGGCGACGATGGCTACACCTTC. As protein: CASSIPGTGGDDGYTF.

This chain uses TRBV6-6 with TRBJ2-1, with D tentatively TRBD2 (6 bases). Germline CDR1 and CDR2: MNHNY and SVGAGI (reference sequence). The CDR3 is 14 residues long. Trimming removed 9 bases from V and 10 bases from J, with 22 bases in between. Here the CDR3 reads CASETRGRPPEQFF. CDR3 nucleotides: TGTGCCAGTGAAACACGAGGGAGGCCACCGGAGCAGTTCTTC.

V and J are TRBV9 and TRBJ1-1, with 8 bases that match TRBD1. The CDR3 consists of 15 residues. With 3 bases clipped from V and 4 bases from J, the junction kept 8 bases outside the gene matches. Germline CDR1 and CDR2: SGDLS and YYNGEE. The CDR3 loop reads CASSEKQGERTEAFF. In nucleotides, the CDR3 is TGTGCCAGCAGCGAGAAACAGGGGGAGCGCACTGAAGCTTTCTTT. Drawing the rest from reference TRBV9 and TRBJ1-1, the complete variable domain is DSGVTQTPKHLITATGQRVTLRCSPRSGDLSVYWYQQSLDQGLQFLIQYYNGEERAKGNILERFSAQQFPDLHSELNLSSLELGDSALYFCASSEKQGERTEAFFGQGTRLTVV.

The chain recombines TRBV2 with TRBJ2-1, with D unclear. The CDR3 is 12 residues long. V was pared by 4 bases and J by 7 bases, with 8 bases between. Germline V gives CDR1 SNHLY, CDR2 FYNNEI. The CDR3 bases are TGTGCCAGCAGTGTTGATGGTAATGAGCAGTTCTTC. Protein sequence: CASSVDGNEQFF. Looking up the rest from reference TRBV2 and TRBJ2-1 gives the full variable domain: EPEVTQTPSHQVTQMGQEVILRCVPISNHLYFYWYRQILGQKVEFLVSFYNNEISEKSEIFDDQFSVERPDGSNFTLKIRSTKLEDSAMYFCASSVDGNEQFFGPGTRLTVL.

The chain is built from TRBV10-3 and TRBJ2-7; possible D gene TRBD2, 5 bases. The germline V gene has CDR1 ENHRY and CDR2 SYGVKD. The CDR3 totals 14 residues. V was shortened by 6 bases and J by 4 bases, with 16 bases between the two germline ends. The CDR3 is CAISPGGSVYEQYF. The CDR3 DNA is TGTGCCATCAGCCCTGGCGGTAGCGTATACGAGCAGTACTTC.

DNA for the CDR3: TGTGCCAGCAGCTTGGGTAGCGGACAGGGAGGAACTAATGAAAAACTGTTTTTT. As protein: CASSLGSGQGGTNEKLFF. The V and J genes are TRBV5-5 and TRBJ1-4; 8 bases match TRBD1. Trimming cost V 0 bases and J 1 base; bases outside gene matches: 8. Germline CDR1 reads SGHKS; CDR2 reads YYEKEE (reference sequence). The CDR3 is made up of 18 amino acids.

The rearrangement uses TRBV10-3 and TRBJ1-5; unclear D gene. Germline CDR1 is ENHRY and CDR2 is SYGVKD. V was trimmed by 4 bases and J by 0 bases, leaving 7 bases between them. CDR3 length: 14 amino acids. In nucleotides, the CDR3 is TGTGCCATCAGTGGGGTTAATAGCAATCAGCCCCAGCATTTT. Its translation: CAISGVNSNQPQHF.

The CDR3 region has the DNA TGTGCCATCAGCCCGACAGGGTTAGGTGAGCAGTTCTTC. Protein sequence: CAISPTGLGEQFF. The chain joins TRBV10-3 to TRBJ2-1, with TRBD1 matching 7 bases. With V trimmed by 6 bases and J by 9 bases, 8 bases remained unmatched. The CDR3 consists of 13 residues. Per germline, CDR1 ENHRY and CDR2 SYGVKD.

The rearrangement uses TRBV27 and TRBJ1-2; D is unclear. The CDR3 covers 12 residues. The germline V gene has CDR1 MNHEY and CDR2 SMNVEV (reference sequence). Trimming stripped 5 bases from V and 1 base from J, with 5 bases between. CDR3 nucleotide sequence: TGTGCCAGCAGTGGGTTTAACTATGGCTACACCTTC. Its protein product is CASSGFNYGYTF.

The chain is built from TRBV6-5 and TRBJ2-7; TRBD2 is a possible D gene (6 bases). The CDR3 covers 15 residues. Germline V gives CDR1 MNHEY, CDR2 SVGAGI. V shed 6 bases and J shed 6 bases, with 21 bases lying between them. The CDR3: CASSVPGTPPREQYF. CDR3 in DNA: TGTGCCAGCAGCGTCCCCGGGACTCCCCCCCGCGAGCAGTACTTC.

The chain couples TRBV4-3 to TRBJ2-1, with 13 bases matching TRBD2. Germline trimming cut 0 bases from V and 1 base from J; bases unmatched to any gene: 6. The germline CDR1 and CDR2 sequences are LGHNA and YSLEER. The CDR3 is 19 amino acids. In DNA form, the CDR3 reads TGCGCCAGCAGCCAAGATACTAGCGGGAGGGAAAGTTCCTACAATGAGCAGTTCTTC. Translation gives CASSQDTSGRESSYNEQFF.